This TCR beta chain was observed in a study of cytomegalovirus exposure and HLA in healthy donors. V lost 4 bases and J lost 2, with 12 bases in between. CDR1 is SQVTM, CDR2 ANQGSEA, per germline. The CDR3 consists of 13 residues. 60 Vbeta and 13 Jbeta primers were used in PCR. Sequencing used immunoSEQ multiplex PCR; TCRdb keeps in-frame clones, though not all of them. The data show about 170,000 clones, about three quarters seen once. The origin of this receptor is a female donor in good health and CMV-seronegative. The material sequenced was PBMCs. This chain connects TRBV29-1 to TRBJ2-7; a weak D match, TRBD1 (6 bases). The chain's CDR3 is CSVAETGTYEQYF. DNA for the CDR3: TGCAGCGTTGCCGAGACAGGTACCTACGAGCAGTACTTC.